The present TCR beta chain was sequenced within a study of beta chain features in type 1 diabetes (dated by TCRdb to about 2018). The study in broad terms: Patients and healthy donors did not differ in mean age, gender distribution, total cell number or subset yield. Across all samples, around 100 million sorted cells were examined, and cell number per subset correlated strongly with RNA yield. In the study, recently diagnosed type 1 diabetes patients and matched healthy donors were compared on the TCRB repertoires of their sorted circulating CD4+ T cell subsets. Naive and central memory subsets were obtained from all 30 or so donors, but regulatory and stem cell-like memory subsets were isolated from only 8 patients and roughly eight healthy donors.

From its cysteine to its phenylalanine, the CDR3 spans 9 amino acids. Solely the CDR3 DNA is kept, with 27 bases framed from the first base. Cut back by 9 bases and 7 bases, the V and J ends lie 5 bases apart. Looking up the germline V gene yields CDR1 SNHLY and CDR2 FYNNEI. Each donor gave one peripheral blood draw, averaging roughly 100 mL, which was collected into heparinised tubes. A BD FACSAria II and a panel including CD45RO, CCR7, CD25, CD127, CD95 and CD27 were used to sort naive, central memory, regulatory and stem cell-like memory CD4+ T cells. Purity was above 95% for every sorted population. PBMCs were isolated right away by Lymphoprep density gradient centrifugation and were stained directly, without culture. So that batch effects would be minimized, each experiment stained and sorted samples in pairs, pairing one healthy donor with one patient. Points on this clone: This receptor's antigen is unknown. No base quality values were provided; no much bigger clone lies one nucleotide off.

All of the isolated RNA was reverse transcribed with the High Capacity cDNA Reverse Transcription Kit, so expressed TCRB transcripts were sequenced. Deep immunoSEQ sequencing was applied to naive, central memory and regulatory T cell samples, giving an average of roughly 3.3 million total reads per sample. Sorted cells were lysed in RLT buffer, and RNA was extracted using DNase-treated RNeasy Micro or Mini kits according to cell number. Each cell subset was processed on its own to prevent cross-contamination, while patient and healthy donor samples were processed together. The immunoSEQ multiplex PCR was used to amplify TCRB sequences from cDNA, yielding 87-bp fragments that span the CDR3 region. Amplicons were sequenced on the Illumina HiSeq platform. Per the source publication's procedure: Synthetic template baselines were used to correct PCR bias computationally, reads within Hamming distance 2 were collapsed, and singletons that could not be merged were discarded. Reads were aligned against IMGT so that V, D and J genes, CDR3 length and insertions or deletions at six rearrangement sites could be assigned. Clonotype counts were normalized to sorted cell number within each subset before computing true diversity and Gini coefficients with the tcR R package. The overlap coefficient, calculated on TCRB nucleotide sequences, was used to quantify repertoire sharing. Out-of-frame TCRB sequences from naive cells were analyzed to stand in for the pre-selection repertoire. The table comes from immuneACCESS by way of TCRdb, which keeps in-frame sequences with V and J called. Part of the clones is missing from these tables; in studies checked, under half for an unresolved V gene and the rest for unknown reasons. The V and J calls and the clone size are those of that table, but D and trimming were determined from the DNA. Across this sample there are about 410,000 clones, with 14% seen only once. Together, the top ten hold roughly 0.038% of the sample.

What the research found in general, with its limitations: Naive, central memory and regulatory TCRB repertoires appeared to be more similar among patients than among healthy donors. Sequencing cDNA rather than genomic DNA could over-represent highly expressing activated cells, although activation and CD3 levels did not differ between groups. A moderate but significant shortening of TCRB CDR3 length was observed in type 1 diabetes patients in all four CD4+ subsets. Only small numbers of individuals were included in the HLA sub-analyses, which left unresolved whether HLA type had any influence on TCRB rearrangement. At VDJ recombination sites, type 1 diabetes patients had fewer insertions and more deleted nucleotides, which implies abnormalities in thymic rearrangement. Shorter templates might be favored by PCR, yet because patient and control samples were amplified and corrected together, any such skew would affect both groups equally.

This clonotype was sampled from a man aged 30 to 39 in good health. Sequences were obtained from naive CD4+ T cells from blood. Per the publication, the cell subset or site label means: true naive CD4+ T cells. The chain is assembled from TRBV2 and TRBJ2-3; the D gene is possibly TRBD1, with 5 bases matching. The CDR3 region: CARGHTQYF. Read as DNA, the sequence is TGTGCCAGGGGGCATACGCAGTATTTT.